This TCR beta chain was obtained from a study of blood T cell repertoires in COVID-19. The overall study: Samples taken during acute and convalescent COVID-19 were collected in the United States, Italy and Spain.

In the study's own analysis: For nucleated cells, counts were estimated from reference gene primer amplification. The table came from immunoSEQ multiplex PCR; TCRdb's copy has only in-frame clones and leaves some out. The V and J calls and clone size are taken from that table; D and trimming were inferred from the DNA. In the table there are 200,000 to 250,000 clones, approximately 85% of which are singletons. Seattle enrolled patients during active infection and tracked them longitudinally. This receptor was identified in a man aged 45-65 years with COVID-19, enrolled during active disease. The sample taken for sequencing was peripheral blood.

The CDR3 DNA follows: TGTGCCAGCAGACCGGACAGGGGGACGCCATCACCCCTCCACTTT. Translating gives CASRPDRGTPSPLHF. The genes are TRBV6-5 and TRBJ1-6, with 10 nucleotides matching TRBD1. The CDR3 extends over 15 amino acids. Germline V gene data show CDR1 as MNHEY and CDR2 as SVGAGI. Trimming took 6 bases from V and 10 from J; bases not matched to a gene: 9.